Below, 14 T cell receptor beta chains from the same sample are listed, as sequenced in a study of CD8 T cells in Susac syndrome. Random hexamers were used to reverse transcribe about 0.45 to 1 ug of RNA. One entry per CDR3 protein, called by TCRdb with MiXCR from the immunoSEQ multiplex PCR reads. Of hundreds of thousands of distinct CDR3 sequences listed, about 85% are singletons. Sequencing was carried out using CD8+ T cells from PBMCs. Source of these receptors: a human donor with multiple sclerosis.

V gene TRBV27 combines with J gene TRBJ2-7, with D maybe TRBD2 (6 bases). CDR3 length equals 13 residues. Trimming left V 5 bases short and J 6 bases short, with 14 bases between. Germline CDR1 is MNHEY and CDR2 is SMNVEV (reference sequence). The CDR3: CASSPGGSTEQYF. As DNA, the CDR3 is TGTGCCAGCAGTCCAGGAGGGTCAACCGAGCAGTACTTC.

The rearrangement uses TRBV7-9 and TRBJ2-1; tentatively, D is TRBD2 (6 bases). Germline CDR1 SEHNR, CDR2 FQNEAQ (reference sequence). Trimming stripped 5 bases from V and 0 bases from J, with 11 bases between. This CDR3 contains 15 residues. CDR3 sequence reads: CASSRDLSSYNEQFF. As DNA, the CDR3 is TGTGCCAGCAGCCGGGACTTGAGCTCCTACAATGAGCAGTTCTTC.

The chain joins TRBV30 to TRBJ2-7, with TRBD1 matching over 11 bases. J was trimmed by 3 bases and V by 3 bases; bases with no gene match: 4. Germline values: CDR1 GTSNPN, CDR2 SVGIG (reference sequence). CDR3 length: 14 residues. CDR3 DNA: TGTGCCTGGAGCCCCGGGACAGGGGGCTACGAGCAGTACTTC. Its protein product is CAWSPGTGGYEQYF. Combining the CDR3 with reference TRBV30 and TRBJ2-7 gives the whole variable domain SQTIHQWPATLVQPVGSPLSLECTVEGTSNPNLYWYRQAAGRGLQLLFYSVGIGQISSEVPQNLSASRPQDRQFILSSKKLLLSDSGFYLCAWSPGTGGYEQYFGPGTRLTVT.

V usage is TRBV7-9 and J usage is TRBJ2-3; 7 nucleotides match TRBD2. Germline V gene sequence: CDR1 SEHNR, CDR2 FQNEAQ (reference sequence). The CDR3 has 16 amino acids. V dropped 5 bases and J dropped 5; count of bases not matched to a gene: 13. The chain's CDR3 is CASSPRTPRELDTQYF. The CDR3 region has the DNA TGTGCCAGCAGCCCCCGGACCCCGCGGGAGCTAGATACGCAGTATTTT.

The CDR3 protein is CASSLTQGGGNEQFF. CDR3 sequence (DNA): TGTGCCAGCAGCTTAACCCAGGGTGGGGGCAATGAGCAGTTCTTC. The V gene is TRBV7-3, the J gene TRBJ2-1; possibly TRBD1 or TRBD2 for D (5 bases each). Germline V CDR1 and CDR2: SGHTA, FQGTGA. The V end lost 0 bases, the J end lost 6 bases, and 12 bases lay between the germline ends. CDR3 length: 15 amino acids.

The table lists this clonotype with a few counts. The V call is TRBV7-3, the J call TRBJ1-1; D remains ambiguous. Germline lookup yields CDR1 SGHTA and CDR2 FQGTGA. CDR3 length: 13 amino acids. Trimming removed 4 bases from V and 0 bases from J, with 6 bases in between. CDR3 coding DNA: TGTGCCAGCAGCTCCCTAATGAACACTGAAGCTTTCTTT. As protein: CASSSLMNTEAFF. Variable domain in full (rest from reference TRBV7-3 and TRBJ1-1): GAGVSQTPSNKVTEKGKYVELRCDPISGHTALYWYRQSLGQGPEFLIYFQGTGAADDSGLPNDRFFAVRPEGSVSTLKIQRTERGDSAVYLCASSSLMNTEAFFGQGTRLTVV.

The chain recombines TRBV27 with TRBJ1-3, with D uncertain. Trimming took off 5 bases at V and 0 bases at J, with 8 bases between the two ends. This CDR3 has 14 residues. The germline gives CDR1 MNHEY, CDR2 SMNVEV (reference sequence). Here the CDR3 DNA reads TGTGCCAGCAGTCCATTGGACTCTGGAAACACCATATATTTT. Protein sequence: CASSPLDSGNTIYF.

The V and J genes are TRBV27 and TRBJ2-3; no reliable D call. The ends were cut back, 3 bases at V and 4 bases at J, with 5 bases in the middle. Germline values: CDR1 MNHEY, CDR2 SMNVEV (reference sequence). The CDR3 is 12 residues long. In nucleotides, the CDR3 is TGTGCCAGCAGTTTCCCGGCAGATACGCAGTATTTT. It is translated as CASSFPADTQYF.

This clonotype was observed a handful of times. The CDR3 region is CASSYSSGGSYEQYF. CDR3 DNA: TGTGCCAGCAGTTACTCTAGCGGGGGCTCCTACGAGCAGTACTTC. The gene calls are TRBV6-5 and TRBJ2-7; 9 nucleotides match TRBD2. Trimming took 0 bases from V and 0 from J; bases not matched to a gene: 0. The CDR3 is 15 residues long. Per the germline V gene, CDR1 is MNHEY and CDR2 is SVGAGI.

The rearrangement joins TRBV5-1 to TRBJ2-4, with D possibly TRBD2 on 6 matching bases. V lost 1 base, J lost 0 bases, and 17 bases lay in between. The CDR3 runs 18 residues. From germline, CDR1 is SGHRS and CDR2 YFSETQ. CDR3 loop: CASSLPLGEAGAKNIQYF. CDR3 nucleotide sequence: TGCGCCAGCAGCTTGCCCCTGGGGGAGGCGGGAGCCAAAAACATTCAGTACTTC.

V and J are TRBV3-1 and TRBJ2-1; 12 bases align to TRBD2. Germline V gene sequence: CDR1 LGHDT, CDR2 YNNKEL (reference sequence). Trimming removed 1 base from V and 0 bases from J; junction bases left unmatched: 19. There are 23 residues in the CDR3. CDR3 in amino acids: CASSQVRTGSSGRAERSYNEQFF. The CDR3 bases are TGTGCCAGCAGCCAAGTTCGTACCGGCTCTAGCGGGAGGGCTGAGCGCTCCTACAATGAGCAGTTCTTC.

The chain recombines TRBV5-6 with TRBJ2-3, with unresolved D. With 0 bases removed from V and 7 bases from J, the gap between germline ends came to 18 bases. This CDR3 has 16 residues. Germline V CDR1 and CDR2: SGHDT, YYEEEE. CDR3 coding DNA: TGTGCCAGCAGCTTGGAAGGCAGCGAAGGTGGGAATACGCAGTATTTT. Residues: CASSLEGSEGGNTQYF. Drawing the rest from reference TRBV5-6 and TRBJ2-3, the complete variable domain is DAGVTQSPTHLIKTRGQQVTLRCSPKSGHDTVSWYQQALGQGPQFIFQYYEEEERQRGNFPDRFSGHQFPNYSSELNVNALLLGDSALYLCASSLEGSEGGNTQYFGPGTRLTVL.

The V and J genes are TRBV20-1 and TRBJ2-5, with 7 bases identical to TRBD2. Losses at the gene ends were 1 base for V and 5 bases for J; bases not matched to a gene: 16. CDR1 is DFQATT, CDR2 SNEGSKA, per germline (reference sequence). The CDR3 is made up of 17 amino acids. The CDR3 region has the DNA TGCAGTGCTAGAGCGTGGGGTCGCGGGAGCGTTGGGGAGACCCAGTACTTC. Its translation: CSARAWGRGSVGETQYF.

The CDR3 nucleotides read TGTGCCAGCAGTCTCCCGAGGGCTGGGAGTGGTTCCTACGAGCAGTACTTC. Its translation is CASSLPRAGSGSYEQYF. The chain recombines TRBV27 with TRBJ2-7; D perhaps matches TRBD2 (5 bases). Trimming took off 5 bases at V and 1 base at J, with 21 bases between the two ends. This CDR3 is built from 17 residues. Germline loops: CDR1 MNHEY, CDR2 SMNVEV (reference sequence).